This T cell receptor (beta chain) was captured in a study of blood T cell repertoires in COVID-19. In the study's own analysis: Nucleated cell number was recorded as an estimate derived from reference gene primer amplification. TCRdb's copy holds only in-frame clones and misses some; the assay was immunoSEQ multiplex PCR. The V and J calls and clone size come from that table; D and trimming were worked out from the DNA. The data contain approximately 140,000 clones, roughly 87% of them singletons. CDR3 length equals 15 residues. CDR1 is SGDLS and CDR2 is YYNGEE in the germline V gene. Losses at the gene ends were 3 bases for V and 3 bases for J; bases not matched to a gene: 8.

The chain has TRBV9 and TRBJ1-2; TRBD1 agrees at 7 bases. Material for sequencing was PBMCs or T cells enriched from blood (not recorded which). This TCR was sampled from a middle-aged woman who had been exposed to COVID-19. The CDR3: CASSDRQGLYYGYTF. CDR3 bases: TGTGCCAGCAGCGACCGACAGGGTCTGTACTATGGCTACACCTTC. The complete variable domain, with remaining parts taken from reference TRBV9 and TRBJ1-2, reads DSGVTQTPKHLITATGQRVTLRCSPRSGDLSVYWYQQSLDQGLQFLIQYYNGEERAKGNILERFSAQQFPDLHSELNLSSLELGDSALYFCASSDRQGLYYGYTFGSGTRLTVV.